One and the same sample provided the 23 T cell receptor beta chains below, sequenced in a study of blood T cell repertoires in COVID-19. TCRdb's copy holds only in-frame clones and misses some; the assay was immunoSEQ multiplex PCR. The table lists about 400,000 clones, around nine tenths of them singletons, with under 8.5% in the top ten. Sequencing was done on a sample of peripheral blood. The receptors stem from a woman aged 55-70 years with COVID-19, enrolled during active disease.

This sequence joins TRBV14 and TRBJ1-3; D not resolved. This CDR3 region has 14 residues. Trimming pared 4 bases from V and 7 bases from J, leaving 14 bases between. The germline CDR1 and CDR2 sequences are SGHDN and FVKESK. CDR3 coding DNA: TGTGCCAGCAGCCCGGACCCGCGGAGGAACACCATATATTTT. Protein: CASSPDPRRNTIYF.

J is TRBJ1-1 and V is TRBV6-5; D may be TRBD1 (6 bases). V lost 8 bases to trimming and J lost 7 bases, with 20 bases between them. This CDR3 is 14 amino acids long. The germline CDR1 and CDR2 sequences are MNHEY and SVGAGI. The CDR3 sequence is CASATGSKQGEAFF. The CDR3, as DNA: TGTGCCAGCGCTACAGGGTCCAAACAAGGTGAAGCTTTCTTT.

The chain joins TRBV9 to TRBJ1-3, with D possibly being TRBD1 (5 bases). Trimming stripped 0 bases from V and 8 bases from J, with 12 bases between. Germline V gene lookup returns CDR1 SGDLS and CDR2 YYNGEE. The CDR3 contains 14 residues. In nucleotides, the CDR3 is TGTGCCAGCAGCGTAGTGGAGGGGTTGGACACCATATATTTT. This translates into CASSVVEGLDTIYF.

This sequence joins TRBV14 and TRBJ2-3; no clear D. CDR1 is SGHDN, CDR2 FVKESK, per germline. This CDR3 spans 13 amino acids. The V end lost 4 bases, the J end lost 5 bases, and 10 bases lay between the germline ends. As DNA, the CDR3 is TGTGCCAGCAGCCGAGATCTTAGAGATACGCAGTATTTT. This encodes CASSRDLRDTQYF.

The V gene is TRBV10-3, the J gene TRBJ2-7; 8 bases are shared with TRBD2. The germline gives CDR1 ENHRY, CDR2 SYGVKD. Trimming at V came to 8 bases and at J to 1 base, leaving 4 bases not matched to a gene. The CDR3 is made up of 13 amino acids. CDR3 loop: CAIESGGSYEQYF. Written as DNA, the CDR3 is TGTGCCATCGAGAGCGGGGGATCCTACGAGCAGTACTTC.

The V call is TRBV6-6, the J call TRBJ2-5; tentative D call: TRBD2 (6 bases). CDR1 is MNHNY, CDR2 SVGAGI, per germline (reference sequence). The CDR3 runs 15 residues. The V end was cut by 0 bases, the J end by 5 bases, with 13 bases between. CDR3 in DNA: TGTGCCAGCAGTTACTCTCCAGGTGGAGGGGAGACCCAGTACTTC. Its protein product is CASSYSPGGGETQYF.

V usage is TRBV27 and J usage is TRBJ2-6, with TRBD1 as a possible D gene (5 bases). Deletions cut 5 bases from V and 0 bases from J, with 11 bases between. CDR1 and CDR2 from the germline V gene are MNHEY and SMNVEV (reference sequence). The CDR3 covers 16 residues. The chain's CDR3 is CASSQYRTSGANVLTF. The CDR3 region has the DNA TGTGCCAGCAGTCAATACAGGACCTCTGGGGCCAACGTCCTGACTTTC.

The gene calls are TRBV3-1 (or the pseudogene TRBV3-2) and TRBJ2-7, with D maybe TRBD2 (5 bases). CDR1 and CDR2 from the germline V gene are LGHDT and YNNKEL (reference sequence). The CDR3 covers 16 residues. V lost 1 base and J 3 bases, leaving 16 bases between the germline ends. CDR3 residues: CASSQGSFADYYEQYF. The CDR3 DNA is TGTGCCAGCAGCCAAGGGAGTTTCGCAGACTACTACGAGCAGTACTTC.

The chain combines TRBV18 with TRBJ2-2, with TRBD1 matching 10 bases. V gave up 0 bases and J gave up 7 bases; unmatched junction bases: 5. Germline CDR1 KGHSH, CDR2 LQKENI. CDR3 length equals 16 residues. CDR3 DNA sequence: TGTGCCAGCTCACCACCGACAGGGGGCGACGGCGGGGAGCTGTTTTTT. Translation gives CASSPPTGGDGGELFF.

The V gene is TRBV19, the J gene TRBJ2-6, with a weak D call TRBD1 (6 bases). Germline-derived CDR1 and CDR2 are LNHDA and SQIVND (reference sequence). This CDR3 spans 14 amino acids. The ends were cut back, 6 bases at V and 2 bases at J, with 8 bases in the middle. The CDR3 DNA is TGTGCCAGTAGCAACAGGGCTGGGGCCAACGTCCTGACTTTC. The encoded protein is CASSNRAGANVLTF.

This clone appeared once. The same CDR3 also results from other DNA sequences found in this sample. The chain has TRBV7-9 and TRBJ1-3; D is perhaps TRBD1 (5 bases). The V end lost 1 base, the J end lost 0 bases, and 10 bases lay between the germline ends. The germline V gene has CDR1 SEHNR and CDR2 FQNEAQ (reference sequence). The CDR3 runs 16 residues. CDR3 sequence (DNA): TGTGCCAGCAGCTTAGGGCAGGGTCTCTCTGGAAACACCATATATTTT. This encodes CASSLGQGLSGNTIYF.

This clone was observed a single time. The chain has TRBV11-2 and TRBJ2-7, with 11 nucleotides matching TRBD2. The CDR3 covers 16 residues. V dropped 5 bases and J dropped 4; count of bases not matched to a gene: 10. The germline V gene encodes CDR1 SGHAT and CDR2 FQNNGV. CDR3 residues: CASSSLAGGQGYEQYF. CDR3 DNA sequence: TGTGCCAGCAGCAGCTTAGCGGGGGGGCAAGGGTACGAGCAGTACTTC.

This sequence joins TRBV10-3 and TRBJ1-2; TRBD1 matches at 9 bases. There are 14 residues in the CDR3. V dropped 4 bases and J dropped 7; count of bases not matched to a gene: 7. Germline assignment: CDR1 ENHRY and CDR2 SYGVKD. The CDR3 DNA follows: TGTGCCATCAGTGCCCAACAGGGGGCGAGTGGCTACACCTTC. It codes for CAISAQQGASGYTF.

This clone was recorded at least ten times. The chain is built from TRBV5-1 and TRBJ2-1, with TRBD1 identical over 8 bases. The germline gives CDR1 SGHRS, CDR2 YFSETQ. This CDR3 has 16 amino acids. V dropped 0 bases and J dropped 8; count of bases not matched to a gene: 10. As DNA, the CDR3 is TGCGCCAGCAGCTTGGCGTCAGGGGGCCTTAAAGATGAGCAGTTCTTC. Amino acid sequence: CASSLASGGLKDEQFF.

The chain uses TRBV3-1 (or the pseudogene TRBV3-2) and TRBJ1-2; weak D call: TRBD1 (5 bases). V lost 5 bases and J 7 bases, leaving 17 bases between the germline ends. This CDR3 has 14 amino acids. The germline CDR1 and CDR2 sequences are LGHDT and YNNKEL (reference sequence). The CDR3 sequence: CASSELEGLGGYTF. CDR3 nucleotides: TGTGCCAGCAGCGAATTGGAGGGGTTAGGTGGCTACACCTTC.

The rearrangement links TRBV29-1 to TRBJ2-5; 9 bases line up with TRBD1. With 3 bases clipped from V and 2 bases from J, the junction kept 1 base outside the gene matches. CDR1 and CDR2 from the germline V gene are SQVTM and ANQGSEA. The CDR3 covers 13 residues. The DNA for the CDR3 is TGCAGCGTTGATGACAGGGGGCAAGAGACCCAGTACTTC. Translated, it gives CSVDDRGQETQYF.

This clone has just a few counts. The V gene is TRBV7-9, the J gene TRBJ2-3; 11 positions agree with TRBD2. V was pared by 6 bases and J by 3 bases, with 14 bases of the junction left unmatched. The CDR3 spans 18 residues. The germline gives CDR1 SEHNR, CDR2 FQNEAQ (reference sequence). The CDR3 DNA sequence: TGTGCCAGCAGTCTTCCCCTCAGACTAGCGGGGATTACAGATACGCAGTATTTT. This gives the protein CASSLPLRLAGITDTQYF.

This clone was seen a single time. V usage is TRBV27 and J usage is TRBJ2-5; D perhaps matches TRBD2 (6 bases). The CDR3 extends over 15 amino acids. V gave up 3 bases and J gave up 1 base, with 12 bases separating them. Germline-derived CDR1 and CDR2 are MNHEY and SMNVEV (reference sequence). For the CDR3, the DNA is TGTGCCAGCAGTTTCAGGCGGGGACCCCAAGAGACCCAGTACTTC. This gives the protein CASSFRRGPQETQYF.

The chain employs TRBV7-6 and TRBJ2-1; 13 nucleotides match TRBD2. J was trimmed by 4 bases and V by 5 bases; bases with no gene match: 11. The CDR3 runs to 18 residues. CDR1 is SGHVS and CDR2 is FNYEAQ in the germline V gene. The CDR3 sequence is CASSKTGLAGNTYNEQFF. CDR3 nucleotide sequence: TGTGCCAGCAGCAAAACGGGACTAGCGGGGAACACGTACAATGAGCAGTTCTTC.

The CDR3 region has the DNA TGTGCCAGCAGCCAAGATCTTGGGGCCGAGCAGTACTTC. Protein: CASSQDLGAEQYF. The chain couples TRBV14 to TRBJ2-7; perhaps TRBD1 as D (5 bases). Germline CDR1 is SGHDN and CDR2 is FVKESK. Between the trimmed V and J ends, which lost 0 bases and 6 bases, there was a span of 9 bases. CDR3 length: 13 residues.

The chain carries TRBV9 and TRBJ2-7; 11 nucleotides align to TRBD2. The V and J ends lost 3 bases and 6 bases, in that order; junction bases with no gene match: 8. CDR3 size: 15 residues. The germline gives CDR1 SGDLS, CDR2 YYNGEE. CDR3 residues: CASSATSGGILEQYF. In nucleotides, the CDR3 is TGTGCCAGCAGCGCTACTAGCGGGGGCATTCTCGAGCAGTACTTC.

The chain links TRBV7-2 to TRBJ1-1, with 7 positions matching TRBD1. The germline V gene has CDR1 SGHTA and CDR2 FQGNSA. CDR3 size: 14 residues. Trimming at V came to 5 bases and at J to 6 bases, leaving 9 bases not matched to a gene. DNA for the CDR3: TGTGCCAGCAGCGGGACAGTCCCAGTCGCTGAAGCTTTCTTT. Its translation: CASSGTVPVAEAFF. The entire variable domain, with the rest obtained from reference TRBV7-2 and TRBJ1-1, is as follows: GAGVSQSPSNKVTEKGKDVELRCDPISGHTALYWYRQSLGQGLEFLIYFQGNSAPDKSGLPSDRFSAERTGGSVSTLTIQRTQQEDSAVYLCASSGTVPVAEAFFGQGTRLTVV.

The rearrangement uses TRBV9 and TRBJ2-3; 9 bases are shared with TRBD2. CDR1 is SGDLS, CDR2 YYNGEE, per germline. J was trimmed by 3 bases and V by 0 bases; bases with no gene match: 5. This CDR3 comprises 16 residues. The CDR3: CASSVGGRGGTDTQYF. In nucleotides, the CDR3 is TGTGCCAGCAGCGTAGGAGGGCGGGGGGGAACAGATACGCAGTATTTT.